The source of this T cell receptor beta chain is a study of metastatic and nonmetastatic thyroid tumors. As for the study in general: Repertoire data that came from the blood and tumor or nodule tissue of malignant and benign thyroid patients were compared.

V was pared by 2 bases and J by 3 bases, with 5 bases between. The CDR3 has 13 amino acids. Each patient went into thyroid surgery without having received any treatment. In the authors' workflow: What underpinned the distant-metastasis classifier for papillary thyroid cancer was the set of CDR3 differences across clinicopathological groups. MiXCR re-clonotyped the PCR reads for TCRdb. None of the V and J calls come from the authors' own analysis; TCRdb made them. The table lists 15,000 to 20,000 clones, under 30% of them singletons. Specimen: tumor tissue. This clonotype was sampled from a male donor with papillary thyroid cancer or a benign thyroid nodule (not recorded which). Some clones in this sample may be carry-over from other donors' samples. V gene TRBV12-3 or TRBV12-4 combines with J gene TRBJ1-5, with D uncertain. The CDR3 coding sequence is TGTGCCAGCAGTTTACTATCCAATCAGCCCCAGCATTTT. Protein sequence: CASSLLSNQPQHF.